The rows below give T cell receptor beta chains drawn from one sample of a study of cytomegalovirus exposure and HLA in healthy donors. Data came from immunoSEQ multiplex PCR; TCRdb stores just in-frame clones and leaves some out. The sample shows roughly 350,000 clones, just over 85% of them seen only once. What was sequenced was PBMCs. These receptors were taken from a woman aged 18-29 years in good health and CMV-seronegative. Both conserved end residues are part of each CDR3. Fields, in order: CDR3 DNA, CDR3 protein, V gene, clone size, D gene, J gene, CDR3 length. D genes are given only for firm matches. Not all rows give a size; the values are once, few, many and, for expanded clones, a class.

CDR3nt: TGCGCCAGCAGCCAAGAGTATCGGACAGGGGACGAGCAGTACTTC
CDR3aa: CASSQEYRTGDEQYF
v_gene: TRBV4-3
abundance: NA
d_gene: TRBD1
j_gene: TRBJ2-7
len: 15

CDR3nt: TGTGCCAGCAGTGAACGGAGGGCAGATAGCAATCAGCCCCAGCATTTT
CDR3aa: CASSERRADSNQPQHF
v_gene: TRBV2
abundance: NA
d_gene: NA
j_gene: TRBJ1-5
len: 16

CDR3nt: TGTGCCAGCAGTGGGCAGTCGATCATGGAGACCCAGTACTTC
CDR3aa: CASSGQSIMETQYF
v_gene: TRBV28
abundance: NA
d_gene: NA
j_gene: TRBJ2-5
len: 14

CDR3nt: TGTGCCAGCAGCCTCTCCCTTAGATACAATGAGCAGTTCTTC
CDR3aa: CASSLSLRYNEQFF
v_gene: TRBV2
abundance: NA
d_gene: NA
j_gene: TRBJ2-1
len: 14

CDR3nt: TGTGCCAGCTCACCGGAGCGGGAGTACGAGCAGTACTTC
CDR3aa: CASSPEREYEQYF
v_gene: TRBV18
abundance: NA
d_gene: TRBD2
j_gene: TRBJ2-7
len: 13

CDR3nt: TGTGCCAGCAGTTACACAGGGCGAAAACTGTTTTTT
CDR3aa: CASSYTGRKLFF
v_gene: TRBV6-5
abundance: NA
d_gene: NA
j_gene: TRBJ1-4
len: 12

CDR3nt: TGTGCCAGCACTATCGGGGATCCTGGAAACACCATATATTTT
CDR3aa: CASTIGDPGNTIYF
v_gene: TRBV28
abundance: NA
d_gene: NA
j_gene: TRBJ1-3
len: 14

CDR3nt: TGTGCCACTTCGGGAGGTGACGCAGATACGCAGTATTTT
CDR3aa: CATSGGDADTQYF
v_gene: TRBV2
abundance: NA
d_gene: TRBD2
j_gene: TRBJ2-3
len: 13

CDR3nt: TGTGCCAGCAGTTTTCGTCTAGCGGGAGGGCCTTACGAGCAGTACTTC
CDR3aa: CASSFRLAGGPYEQYF
v_gene: TRBV28
abundance: NA
d_gene: TRBD2
j_gene: TRBJ2-7
len: 16

CDR3nt: TGTGCCAGCAGGATTACAGGGGCCGCGGAGACCCAGTACTTC
CDR3aa: CASRITGAAETQYF
v_gene: TRBV27
abundance: few
d_gene: TRBD1
j_gene: TRBJ2-5
len: 14

CDR3nt: TGTGCCAGCAGTGGGTGGCGGGAGGACAATGAGCAGTTCTTC
CDR3aa: CASSGWREDNEQFF
v_gene: TRBV6-5
abundance: NA
d_gene: TRBD2
j_gene: TRBJ2-1
len: 14

CDR3nt: TGTGCCTGGAATACAGATGGACAGGCGAACACTGAAGCTTTCTTT
CDR3aa: CAWNTDGQANTEAFF
v_gene: TRBV30
abundance: NA
d_gene: TRBD1
j_gene: TRBJ1-1
len: 15

CDR3nt: TGTGCCAGCAGCCCCGGGACAGTGAATCAGCCCCAGCATTTT
CDR3aa: CASSPGTVNQPQHF
v_gene: TRBV5-8
abundance: once
d_gene: TRBD1
j_gene: TRBJ1-5
len: 14

CDR3nt: TGCAGCGTCAGGGGTGTTGGCACTGAAGCTTTCTTT
CDR3aa: CSVRGVGTEAFF
v_gene: TRBV29-1
abundance: NA
d_gene: NA
j_gene: TRBJ1-1
len: 12

CDR3nt: TGCAGCGTTGAAGAAGTCAGGGGGATGGATACGCAGTATTTT
CDR3aa: CSVEEVRGMDTQYF
v_gene: TRBV29-1
abundance: NA
d_gene: TRBD1
j_gene: TRBJ2-3
len: 14

CDR3nt: TGCGCCAGCAACTGGCGGGACCGACACGAGCAGTACTTC
CDR3aa: CASNWRDRHEQYF
v_gene: TRBV23-1
abundance: NA
d_gene: NA
j_gene: TRBJ2-7
len: 13

CDR3nt: TGTGCCAGCAGTTCTTGGACAGGCCGGAGGCCTGGCTACACCTTC
CDR3aa: CASSSWTGRRPGYTF
v_gene: TRBV25-1
abundance: few
d_gene: TRBD1
j_gene: TRBJ1-2
len: 15

CDR3nt: TGTGCCAGCAGTGACTCTGAGGCAGGGGCCGATGAGCAGTTCTTC
CDR3aa: CASSDSEAGADEQFF
v_gene: TRBV6-4
abundance: NA
d_gene: NA
j_gene: TRBJ2-1
len: 15

CDR3nt: TGTGCCAGCACCCAACAGGTGTCCGAAGCTTTCTTT
CDR3aa: CASTQQVSEAFF
v_gene: TRBV2
abundance: NA
d_gene: NA
j_gene: TRBJ1-1
len: 12

CDR3nt: TGTGCCAGCAGCGTAGCGGGAGGGCCGCCAGGCGAGCAGTACTTC
CDR3aa: CASSVAGGPPGEQYF
v_gene: TRBV9
abundance: few
d_gene: TRBD2
j_gene: TRBJ2-7
len: 15

CDR3nt: TGTGCCAGCAGCTTAGCCCCGACAGAGACTGAAGCTTTCTTT
CDR3aa: CASSLAPTETEAFF
v_gene: TRBV7-8
abundance: NA
d_gene: NA
j_gene: TRBJ1-1
len: 14

CDR3nt: TGTGCCAGCAGCCCCCGGGGAGCTGGGGCCAACGTCCTGACTTTC
CDR3aa: CASSPRGAGANVLTF
v_gene: TRBV6-6
abundance: NA
d_gene: NA
j_gene: TRBJ2-6
len: 15

CDR3nt: TGTGCCAGTAGTGCGGGGACAGGACCTTTAGAGCAGTACTTC
CDR3aa: CASSAGTGPLEQYF
v_gene: TRBV19
abundance: NA
d_gene: TRBD1
j_gene: TRBJ2-7
len: 14

CDR3nt: TGCGCCAGCAGCCAAGAGCGGGTGAGCTCCTACGAGCAGTACTTC
CDR3aa: CASSQERVSSYEQYF
v_gene: TRBV4-3
abundance: NA
d_gene: NA
j_gene: TRBJ2-7
len: 15

CDR3nt: TGTGCCTGGAGGGAAACTAGCGGGACCGGGGAGCTGTTTTTT
CDR3aa: CAWRETSGTGELFF
v_gene: TRBV30
abundance: NA
d_gene: TRBD2
j_gene: TRBJ2-2
len: 14

CDR3nt: TGTGCCAGCATGCGAAACCCCTACTACGAGCAGTACTTC
CDR3aa: CASMRNPYYEQYF
v_gene: TRBV5-6
abundance: NA
d_gene: NA
j_gene: TRBJ2-7
len: 13

CDR3nt: TGCAGCGTTGACGACGCGTATGCGGGAGTGAGATTTAGCACAGATACGCAGTATTTT
CDR3aa: CSVDDAYAGVRFSTDTQYF
v_gene: TRBV29-1
abundance: once
d_gene: TRBD2
j_gene: TRBJ2-3
len: 19

CDR3nt: TGTGCCAGTAGTATAGGTACTAGCGGGATGGGTGATGAGCAGTTCTTC
CDR3aa: CASSIGTSGMGDEQFF
v_gene: TRBV19
abundance: once
d_gene: TRBD2
j_gene: TRBJ2-1
len: 16

CDR3nt: TGTGCCAGCAGCTCCGGACAGGGATACGAGCAGTACTTC
CDR3aa: CASSSGQGYEQYF
v_gene: TRBV27
abundance: NA
d_gene: TRBD1
j_gene: TRBJ2-7
len: 13

CDR3nt: TGTGCCAGCAGCGCGGGACTAGCGGGAGAGGAGACCCAGTACTTC
CDR3aa: CASSAGLAGEETQYF
v_gene: TRBV9
abundance: NA
d_gene: TRBD2
j_gene: TRBJ2-5
len: 15

CDR3nt: TGTGCCAGCTCACCACCGGGGGACACCCTGAACACTGAAGCTTTCTTT
CDR3aa: CASSPPGDTLNTEAFF
v_gene: TRBV18
abundance: NA
d_gene: NA
j_gene: TRBJ1-1
len: 16

CDR3nt: TGTGCCAGCAGTCCGTTAGATAGCACCGGGGAGCTGTTTTTT
CDR3aa: CASSPLDSTGELFF
v_gene: TRBV27
abundance: NA
d_gene: NA
j_gene: TRBJ2-2
len: 14

CDR3nt: TGTGCCAGTAGTGGACGGGAGGGCCAAGAGACCCAGTACTTC
CDR3aa: CASSGREGQETQYF
v_gene: TRBV19
abundance: NA
d_gene: TRBD2
j_gene: TRBJ2-5
len: 14

CDR3nt: TGCGCCAGCAGCTTGGGAGGGGGCTCGTGGGAGCAGTACTTC
CDR3aa: CASSLGGGSWEQYF
v_gene: TRBV5-1
abundance: NA
d_gene: TRBD1
j_gene: TRBJ2-7
len: 14

CDR3nt: TGTGCCAGCAGCTCCGACGTGGGCATTTTCTACGAGCAGTACTTC
CDR3aa: CASSSDVGIFYEQYF
v_gene: TRBV11-2
abundance: few
d_gene: NA
j_gene: TRBJ2-7
len: 15

CDR3nt: TGCGCCAGCAGCCAAGAAGAGTCCGGGGAGCTGTTTTTT
CDR3aa: CASSQEESGELFF
v_gene: TRBV4-3
abundance: NA
d_gene: NA
j_gene: TRBJ2-2
len: 13

CDR3nt: TGTGCCAGCAGCGTTAACCGTGCCCGCCGCTGGGGGGACTCCTACGAGCAGTACTTC
CDR3aa: CASSVNRARRWGDSYEQYF
v_gene: TRBV9
abundance: once
d_gene: NA
j_gene: TRBJ2-7
len: 19

CDR3nt: TGTGCCAGCAGCTTCTCTACTAGCTCCTACAATGAGCAGTTCTTC
CDR3aa: CASSFSTSSYNEQFF
v_gene: TRBV9
abundance: NA
d_gene: NA
j_gene: TRBJ2-1
len: 15

CDR3nt: TGTGCCAGCAGCTTCCAGGGGAGCACCGGGGAGCTGTTTTTT
CDR3aa: CASSFQGSTGELFF
v_gene: TRBV7-3
abundance: NA
d_gene: NA
j_gene: TRBJ2-2
len: 14

CDR3nt: TGTGCCAGCAGATCCGCCGCAGGGTTTATATCGGTCTTC
CDR3aa: CASRSAAGFISVF
v_gene: TRBV2
abundance: NA
d_gene: NA
j_gene: TRBJ2-1
len: 13